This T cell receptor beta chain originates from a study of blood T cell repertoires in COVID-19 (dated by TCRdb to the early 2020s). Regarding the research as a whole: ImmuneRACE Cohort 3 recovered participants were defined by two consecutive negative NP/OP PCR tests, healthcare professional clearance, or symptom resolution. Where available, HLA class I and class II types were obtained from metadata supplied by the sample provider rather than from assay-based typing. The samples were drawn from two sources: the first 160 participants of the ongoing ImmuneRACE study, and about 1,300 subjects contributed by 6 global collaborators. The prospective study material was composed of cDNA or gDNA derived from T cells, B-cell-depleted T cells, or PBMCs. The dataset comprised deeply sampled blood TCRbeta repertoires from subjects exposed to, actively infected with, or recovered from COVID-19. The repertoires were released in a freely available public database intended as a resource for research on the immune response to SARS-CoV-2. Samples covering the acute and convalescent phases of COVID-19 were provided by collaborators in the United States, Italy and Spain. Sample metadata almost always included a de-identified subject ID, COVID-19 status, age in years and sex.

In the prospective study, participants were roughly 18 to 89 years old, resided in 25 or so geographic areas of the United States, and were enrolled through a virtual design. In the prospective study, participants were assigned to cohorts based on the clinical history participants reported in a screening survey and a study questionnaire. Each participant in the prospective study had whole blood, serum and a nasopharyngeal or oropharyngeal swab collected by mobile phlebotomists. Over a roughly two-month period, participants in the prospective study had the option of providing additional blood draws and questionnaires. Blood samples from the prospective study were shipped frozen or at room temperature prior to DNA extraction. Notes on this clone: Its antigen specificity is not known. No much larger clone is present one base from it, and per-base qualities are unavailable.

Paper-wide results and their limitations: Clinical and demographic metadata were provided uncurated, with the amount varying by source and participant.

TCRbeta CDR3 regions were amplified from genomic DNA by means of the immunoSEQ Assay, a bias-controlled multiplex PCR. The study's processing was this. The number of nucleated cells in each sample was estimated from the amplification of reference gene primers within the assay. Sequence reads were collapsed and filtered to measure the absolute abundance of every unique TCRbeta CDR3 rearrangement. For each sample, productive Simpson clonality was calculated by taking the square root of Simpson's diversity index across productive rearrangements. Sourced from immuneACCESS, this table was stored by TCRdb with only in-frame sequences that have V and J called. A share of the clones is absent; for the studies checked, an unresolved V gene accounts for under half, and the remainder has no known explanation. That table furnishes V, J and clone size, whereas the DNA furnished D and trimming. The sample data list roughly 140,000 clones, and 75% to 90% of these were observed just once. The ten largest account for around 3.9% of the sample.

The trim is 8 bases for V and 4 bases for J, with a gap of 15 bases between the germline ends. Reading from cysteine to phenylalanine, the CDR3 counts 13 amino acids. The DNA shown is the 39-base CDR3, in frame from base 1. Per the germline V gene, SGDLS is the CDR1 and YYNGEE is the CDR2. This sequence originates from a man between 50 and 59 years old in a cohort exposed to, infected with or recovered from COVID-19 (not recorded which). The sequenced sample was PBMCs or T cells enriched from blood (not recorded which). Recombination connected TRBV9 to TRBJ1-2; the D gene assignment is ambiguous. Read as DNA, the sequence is TGTGCCAGTGCCGACGGGATTTCCTATGGCTACACCTTC. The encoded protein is CASADGISYGYTF.